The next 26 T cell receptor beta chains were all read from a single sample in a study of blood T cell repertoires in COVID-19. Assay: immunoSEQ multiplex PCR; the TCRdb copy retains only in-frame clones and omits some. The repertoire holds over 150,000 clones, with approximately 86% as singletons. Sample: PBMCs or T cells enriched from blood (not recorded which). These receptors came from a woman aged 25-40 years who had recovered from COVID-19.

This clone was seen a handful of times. The CDR3 DNA reads TGTGCCAGCAGTGAACTCGGAGGATCTGAGCAGTACTTC. Protein: CASSELGGSEQYF. The V and J genes are TRBV25-1 and TRBJ2-7; D may be TRBD2 (5 bases). CDR3 length equals 13 residues. Germline lookup yields CDR1 MGHDK and CDR2 SYGVNS. Trimming pared 2 bases from V and 7 bases from J, leaving 12 bases between.

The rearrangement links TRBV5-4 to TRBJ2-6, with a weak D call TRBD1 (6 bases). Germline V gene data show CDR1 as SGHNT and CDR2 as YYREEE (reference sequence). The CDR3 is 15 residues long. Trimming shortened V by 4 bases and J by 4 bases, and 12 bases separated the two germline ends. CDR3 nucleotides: TGTGCCAGCAGCAGACAGGCCGTGGGGGCCAACGTCCTGACTTTC. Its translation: CASSRQAVGANVLTF.

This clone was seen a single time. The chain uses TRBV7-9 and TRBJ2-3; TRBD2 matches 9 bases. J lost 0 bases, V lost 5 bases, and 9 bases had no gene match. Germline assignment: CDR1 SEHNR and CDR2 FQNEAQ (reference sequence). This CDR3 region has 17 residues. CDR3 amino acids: CASSPMTSGYSTDTQYF. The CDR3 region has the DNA TGTGCCAGCAGCCCCATGACTAGCGGTTATAGCACAGATACGCAGTATTTT.

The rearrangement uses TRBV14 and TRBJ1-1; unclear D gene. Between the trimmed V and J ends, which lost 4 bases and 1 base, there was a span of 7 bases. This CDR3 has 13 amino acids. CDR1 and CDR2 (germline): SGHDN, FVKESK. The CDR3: CASSRSGNTEAFF. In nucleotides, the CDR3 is TGTGCCAGCAGCCGCTCAGGGAACACTGAAGCTTTCTTT.

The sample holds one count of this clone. The CDR3 here is CASSFLATGLLAKNIQYF. CDR3 nucleotides: TGTGCCAGCAGCTTTTTAGCCACAGGCTTATTAGCCAAAAACATTCAGTACTTC. V gene TRBV5-6 combines with J gene TRBJ2-4; D is possibly TRBD1 (5 bases). Germline CDR1 SGHDT, CDR2 YYEEEE. The CDR3 is made up of 18 amino acids. V was pared by 2 bases and J by 0 bases, with 18 bases between.

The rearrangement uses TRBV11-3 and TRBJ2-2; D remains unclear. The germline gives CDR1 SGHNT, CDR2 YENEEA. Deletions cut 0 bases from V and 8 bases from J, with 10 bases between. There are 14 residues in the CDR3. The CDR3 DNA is TGTGCCAGCAGCTTAGATCCTTGGGCAGGGGAGCTGTTTTTT. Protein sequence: CASSLDPWAGELFF.

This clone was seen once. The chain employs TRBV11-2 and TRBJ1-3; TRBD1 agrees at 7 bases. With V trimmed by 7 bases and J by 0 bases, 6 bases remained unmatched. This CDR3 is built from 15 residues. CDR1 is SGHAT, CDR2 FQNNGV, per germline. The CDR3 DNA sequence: TGTGCCAGCACCCTATGGACAGGCTCTGGAAACACCATATATTTT. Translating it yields CASTLWTGSGNTIYF.

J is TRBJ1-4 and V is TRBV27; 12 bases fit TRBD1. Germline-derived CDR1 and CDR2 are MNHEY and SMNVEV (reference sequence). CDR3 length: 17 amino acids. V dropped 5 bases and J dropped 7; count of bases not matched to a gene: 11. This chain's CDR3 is CASSPRDRGRSGEKLFF. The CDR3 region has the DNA TGTGCCAGCAGTCCTAGGGACAGGGGGCGATCGGGTGAAAAACTGTTTTTT. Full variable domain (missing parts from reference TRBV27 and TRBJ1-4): EAQVTQNPRYLITVTGKKLTVTCSQNMNHEYMSWYRQDPGLGLRQIYYSMNVEVTDKGDVPEGYKVSRKEKRNFPLILESPSPNQTSLYFCASSPRDRGRSGEKLFFGSGTQLSVL.

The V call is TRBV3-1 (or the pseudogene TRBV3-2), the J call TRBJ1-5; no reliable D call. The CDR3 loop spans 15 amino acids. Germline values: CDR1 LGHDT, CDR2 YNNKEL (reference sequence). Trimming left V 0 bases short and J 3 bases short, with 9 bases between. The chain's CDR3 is CASSQDMGPNQPQHF. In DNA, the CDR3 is TGTGCCAGCAGCCAAGACATGGGCCCCAATCAGCCCCAGCATTTT.

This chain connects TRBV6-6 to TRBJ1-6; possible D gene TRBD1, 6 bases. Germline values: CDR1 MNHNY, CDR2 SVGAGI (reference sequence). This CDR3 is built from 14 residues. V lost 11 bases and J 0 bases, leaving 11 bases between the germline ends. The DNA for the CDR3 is TGTGCCGGGGGCGGGAGCTCCTATAATTCACCCCTCCACTTT. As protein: CAGGGSSYNSPLHF.

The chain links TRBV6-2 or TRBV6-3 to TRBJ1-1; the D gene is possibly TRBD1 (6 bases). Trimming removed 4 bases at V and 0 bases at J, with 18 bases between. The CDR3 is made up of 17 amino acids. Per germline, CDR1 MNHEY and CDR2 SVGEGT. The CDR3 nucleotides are TGTGCCAGCAGTTTCTACCCCGATGGGGGCCTGAACACTGAAGCTTTCTTT. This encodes CASSFYPDGGLNTEAFF.

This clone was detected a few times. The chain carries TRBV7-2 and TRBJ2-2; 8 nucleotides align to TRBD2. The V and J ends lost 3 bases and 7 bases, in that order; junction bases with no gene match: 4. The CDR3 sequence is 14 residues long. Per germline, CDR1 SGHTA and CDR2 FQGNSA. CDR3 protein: CASSLGLDGGELFF. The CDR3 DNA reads TGTGCCAGCAGCTTGGGACTAGACGGCGGGGAGCTGTTTTTT.

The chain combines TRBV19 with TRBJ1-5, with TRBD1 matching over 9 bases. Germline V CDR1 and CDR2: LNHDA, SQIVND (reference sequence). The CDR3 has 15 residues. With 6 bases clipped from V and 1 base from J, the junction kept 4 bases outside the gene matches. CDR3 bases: TGTGCCAGTAGCCGACAGGGGGAAAGCAATCAGCCCCAGCATTTT. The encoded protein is CASSRQGESNQPQHF.

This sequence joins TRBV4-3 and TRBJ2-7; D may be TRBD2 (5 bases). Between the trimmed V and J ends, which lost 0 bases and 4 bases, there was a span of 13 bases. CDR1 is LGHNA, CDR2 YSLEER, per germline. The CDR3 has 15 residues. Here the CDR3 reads CASSQDRASLYEQYF. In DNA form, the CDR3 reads TGCGCCAGCAGCCAAGATCGGGCTAGCTTGTACGAGCAGTACTTC.

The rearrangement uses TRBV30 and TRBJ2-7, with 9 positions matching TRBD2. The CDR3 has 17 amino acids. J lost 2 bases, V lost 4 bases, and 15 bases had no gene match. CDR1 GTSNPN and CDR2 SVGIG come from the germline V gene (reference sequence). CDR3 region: CAWTSDRASGATYEQYF. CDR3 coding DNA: TGTGCCTGGACTAGCGACAGGGCTAGCGGGGCCACCTACGAGCAGTACTTC.

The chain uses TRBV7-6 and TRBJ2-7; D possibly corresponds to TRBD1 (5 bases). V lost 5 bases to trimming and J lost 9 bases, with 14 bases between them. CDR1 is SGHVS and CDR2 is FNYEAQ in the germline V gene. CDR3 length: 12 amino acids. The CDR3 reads CASSGYQGSQYF. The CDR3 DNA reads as TGTGCCAGCAGCGGTTACCAGGGATCGCAGTACTTC.

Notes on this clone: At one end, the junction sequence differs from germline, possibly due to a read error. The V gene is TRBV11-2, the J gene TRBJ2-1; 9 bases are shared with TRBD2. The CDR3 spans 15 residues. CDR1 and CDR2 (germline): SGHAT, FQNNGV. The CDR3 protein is CASSFRGGAYNEQFF. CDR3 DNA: TGTGCCAGCAGCTTTCGCGGGGGGGCCTATAATGAGCAGTTCTTC. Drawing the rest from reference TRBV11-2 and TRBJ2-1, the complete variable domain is EAGVAQSPRYKIIEKRQSVAFWCNPISGHATLYWYQQILGQGPKLLIQFQNNGVVDDSQLPKDRFSAERLKGVDSTLKIQPAKLEDSAVYLCASSFRGGAYNEQFFGPGTRLTVL.

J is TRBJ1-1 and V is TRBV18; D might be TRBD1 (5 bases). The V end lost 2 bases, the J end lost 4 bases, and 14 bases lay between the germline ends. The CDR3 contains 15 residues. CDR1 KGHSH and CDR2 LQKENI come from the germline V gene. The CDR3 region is CASSPSDRSATEAFF. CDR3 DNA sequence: TGTGCCAGCTCACCAAGTGACAGATCCGCCACTGAAGCTTTCTTT.

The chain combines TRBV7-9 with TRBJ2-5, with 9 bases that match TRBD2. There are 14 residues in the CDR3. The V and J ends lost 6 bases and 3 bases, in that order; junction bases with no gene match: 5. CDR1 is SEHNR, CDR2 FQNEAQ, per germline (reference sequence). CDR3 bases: TGTGCCAGCAGGTCAGCGGGAGGAAAAGAGACCCAGTACTTC. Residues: CASRSAGGKETQYF. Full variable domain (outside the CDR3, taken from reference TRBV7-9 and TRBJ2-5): DTGVSQNPRHKITKRGQNVTFRCDPISEHNRLYWYRQTLGQGPEFLTYFQNEAQLEKSRLLSDRFSAERPKGSFSTLEIQRTEQGDSAMYLCASRSAGGKETQYFGPGTRLLVL.

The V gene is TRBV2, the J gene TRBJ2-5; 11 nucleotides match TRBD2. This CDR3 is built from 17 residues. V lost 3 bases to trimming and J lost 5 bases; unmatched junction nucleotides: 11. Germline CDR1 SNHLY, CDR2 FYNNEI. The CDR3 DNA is TGTGCCAGCAGTGAGGACCTAGCGGGAGGCCTCGGGGAGACCCAGTACTTC. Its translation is CASSEDLAGGLGETQYF.

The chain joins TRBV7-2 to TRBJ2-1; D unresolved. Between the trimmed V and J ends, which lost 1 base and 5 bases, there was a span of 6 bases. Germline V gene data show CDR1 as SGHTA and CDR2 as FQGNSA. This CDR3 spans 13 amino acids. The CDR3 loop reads CASSLESDNEQFF. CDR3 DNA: TGTGCCAGCAGCTTAGAGTCAGACAATGAGCAGTTCTTC.

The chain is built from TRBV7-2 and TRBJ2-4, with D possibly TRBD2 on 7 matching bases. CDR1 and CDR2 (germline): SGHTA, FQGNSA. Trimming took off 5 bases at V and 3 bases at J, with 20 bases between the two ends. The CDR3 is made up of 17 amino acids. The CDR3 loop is CASSEYGGAEVKNIQYF. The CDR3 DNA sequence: TGTGCCAGCAGCGAATATGGGGGGGCCGAGGTCAAAAACATTCAGTACTTC.

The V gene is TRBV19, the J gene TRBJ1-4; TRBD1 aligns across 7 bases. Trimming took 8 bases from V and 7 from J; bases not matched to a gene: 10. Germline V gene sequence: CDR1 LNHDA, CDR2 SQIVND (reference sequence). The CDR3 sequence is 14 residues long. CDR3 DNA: TGTGCCAGTGGGAAGGGACAGACGGGTGAAAAACTGTTTTTT. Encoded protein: CASGKGQTGEKLFF.

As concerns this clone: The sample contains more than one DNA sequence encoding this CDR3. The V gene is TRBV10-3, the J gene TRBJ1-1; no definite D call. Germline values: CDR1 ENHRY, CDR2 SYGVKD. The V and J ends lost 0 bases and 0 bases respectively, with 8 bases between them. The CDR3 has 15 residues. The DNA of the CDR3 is TGTGCCATCAGTGAGTCGGAGGGCGTGAACACTGAAGCTTTCTTT. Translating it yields CAISESEGVNTEAFF.

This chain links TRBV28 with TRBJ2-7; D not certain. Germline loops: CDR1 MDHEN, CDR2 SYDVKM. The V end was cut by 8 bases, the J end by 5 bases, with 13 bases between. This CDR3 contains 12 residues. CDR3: CASSIRNHEQYF. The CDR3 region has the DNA TGTGCCAGCTCAATCAGGAACCACGAGCAGTACTTC.

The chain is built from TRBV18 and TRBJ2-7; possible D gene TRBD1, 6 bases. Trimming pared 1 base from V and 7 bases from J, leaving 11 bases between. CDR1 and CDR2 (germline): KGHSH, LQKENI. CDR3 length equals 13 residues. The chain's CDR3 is CASSPRSGEEQYF. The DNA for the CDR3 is TGTGCCAGCTCACCACGGTCAGGGGAAGAGCAGTACTTC.